Following are 3 T cell receptor beta chains from one sample sequenced in a study of T cells in narcolepsy. Generated by immunoSEQ multiplex PCR, the TCRdb table keeps only in-frame clones and is missing some. The sample includes approximately 25,000 clones, less than 65% of them seen just once. Sequenced input: memory (CD45RA-) CD4+ T cells from blood. The receptors shown here come from a human donor in good health.

This clone appeared a few times. The chain has TRBV15 and TRBJ1-2; a weak D match, TRBD1 (6 bases). V was shortened by 0 bases and J by 7 bases, with 18 bases between the two germline ends. CDR1 is LNHNV and CDR2 is YYDKDF in the germline V gene (reference sequence). The CDR3 loop spans 16 amino acids. The chain's CDR3 is CATSRDLVGTQIGYTF. The CDR3 DNA reads as TGTGCCACCAGCAGAGATCTCGTCGGGACACAGATTGGCTACACCTTC.

The chain carries TRBV7-2 and TRBJ1-5, with D perhaps matching TRBD1 (6 bases). V lost 1 base to trimming and J lost 7 bases, with 8 bases between them. Germline V gene lookup returns CDR1 SGHTA and CDR2 FQGNSA. The CDR3 is 13 amino acids. Written as DNA, the CDR3 is TGTGCCAGCAGCTTAGAGGGGGACCAGCCCCAGCATTTT. Residues: CASSLEGDQPQHF.

V usage is TRBV6-1 and J usage is TRBJ2-3, with 12 bases matching TRBD2. From germline, CDR1 is MNHNS and CDR2 SASEGT. The CDR3 length is 15 residues. Trimming cost V 5 bases and J 4 bases; bases outside gene matches: 4. The CDR3 region is CASSKLAGGADTQYF. The CDR3 nucleotides are TGTGCCAGCAGTAAACTAGCGGGAGGAGCAGATACGCAGTATTTT.